The subject of this entry is one T cell receptor beta chain. Its antigen is as yet unknown. TCRdb used MiXCR to reprocess the RT-PCR reads, holding one entry per CDR3 protein. The table shows some 500,000 distinct CDR3 sequences, with about 25% occurring only once. The record originates from a study of response to subunit inactivated influenza vaccine. The germline V gene encodes CDR1 ENHRY and CDR2 SYGVKD. The V and J ends lost 4 bases and 10 bases respectively, with 11 bases between them. The CDR3 is 13 amino acids. Study-wide results and limits: It was suggested by the authors that few new T cells are recruited by each seasonal influenza vaccination.

The TCR comes from a man aged 50 or older who received an inactivated influenza vaccine. This specimen consisted of CD4+ T cells sorted from PBMCs, obtained 5 days after vaccination. The rearrangement joins TRBV10-3 to TRBJ1-6, with no clear D. The CDR3 is CAISVNSESPLHF. Written as DNA, the CDR3 is TGTGCCATCAGTGTAAATTCGGAGTCACCCCTCCACTTT.